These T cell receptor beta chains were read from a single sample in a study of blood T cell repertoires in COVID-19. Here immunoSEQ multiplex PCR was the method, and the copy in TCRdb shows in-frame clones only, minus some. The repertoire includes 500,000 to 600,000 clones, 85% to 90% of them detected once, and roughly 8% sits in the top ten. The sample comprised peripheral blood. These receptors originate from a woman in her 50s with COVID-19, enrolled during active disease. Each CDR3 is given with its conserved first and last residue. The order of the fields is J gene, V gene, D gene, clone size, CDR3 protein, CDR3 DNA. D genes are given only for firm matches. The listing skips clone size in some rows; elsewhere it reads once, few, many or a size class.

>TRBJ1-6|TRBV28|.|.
CASSSQTVPSRSLHF
TGTGCCAGCAGTTCACAGACAGTTCCGTCTAGATCCCTCCACTTT
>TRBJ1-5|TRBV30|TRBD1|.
CAWTGTGGNQPQHF
TGTGCCTGGACCGGGACAGGTGGGAATCAGCCCCAGCATTTT
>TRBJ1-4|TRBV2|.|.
CASSVGFNEKLFF
TGTGCCAGCAGTGTTGGCTTTAATGAAAAACTGTTTTTT
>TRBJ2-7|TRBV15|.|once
CATSKERDEQYF
TGTGCCACCAGCAAGGAGAGAGACGAGCAGTACTTC
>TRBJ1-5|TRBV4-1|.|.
CASSFGQTNQPQHF
TGCGCCAGCAGCTTCGGACAGACTAATCAGCCCCAGCATTTT
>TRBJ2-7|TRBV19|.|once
CASSGSPYEQYF
TGTGCCAGTAGTGGCAGTCCCTACGAGCAGTACTTC
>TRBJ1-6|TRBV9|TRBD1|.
CASSVDRGGSSPLHF
TGTGCCAGCAGCGTAGACAGGGGAGGCAGTTCACCCCTCCACTTT
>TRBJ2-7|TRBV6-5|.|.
CASSSSTGGEGEQYF
.
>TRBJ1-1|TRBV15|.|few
CATSRDPMNTEAFF
TGTGCCACCAGCAGAGACCCCATGAACACTGAAGCTTTCTTT
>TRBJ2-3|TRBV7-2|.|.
CASSWTATDTQYF
TGTGCCAGCAGCTGGACTGCCACAGATACGCAGTATTTT
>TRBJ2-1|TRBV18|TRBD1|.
CASFPSGGDEQFF
TGTGCCAGCTTCCCCTCAGGGGGAGATGAGCAGTTCTTC
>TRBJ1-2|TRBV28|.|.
CASSPQGGTYGYTF
TGTGCCAGCAGTCCCCAAGGGGGTACCTATGGCTACACCTTC
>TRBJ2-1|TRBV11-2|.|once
CASSGEGGSFYNEQFF
TGTGCCAGCAGCGGAGAGGGCGGGTCCTTCTACAATGAGCAGTTCTTC
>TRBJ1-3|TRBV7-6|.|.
CASSPVPGNTIYF
TGTGCCAGCAGCCCAGTTCCGGGAAACACCATATATTTT
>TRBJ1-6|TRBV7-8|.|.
CASSLYLTAASPLHF
TGTGCCAGCAGCTTATATTTGACAGCCGCGTCACCCCTCCACTTT
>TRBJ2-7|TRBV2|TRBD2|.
CATQGLAGGTSYEQYF
TGTGCCACCCAGGGACTAGCGGGGGGCACCTCCTACGAGCAGTACTTC
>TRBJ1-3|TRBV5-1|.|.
CASSPRDTIYF
TGCGCCAGCAGTCCGAGGGACACCATATATTTT
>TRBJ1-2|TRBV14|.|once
CASSQESPGWYGYTF
TGTGCCAGCAGCCAAGAAAGTCCGGGGTGGTATGGCTACACCTTC
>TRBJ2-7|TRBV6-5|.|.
CASLPTGQPTYEQYF
TGTGCCAGCCTACCAACTGGACAGCCGACGTACGAGCAGTACTTC
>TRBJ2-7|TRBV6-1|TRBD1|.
CASSEFPALTGGYYEQYF
TGTGCCAGCAGTGAATTTCCTGCCCTGACAGGGGGGTACTACGAGCAGTACTTC
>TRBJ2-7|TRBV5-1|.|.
CASRTTGDFSYEQYF
TGCGCCAGCAGGACTACAGGGGACTTCTCCTACGAGCAGTACTTC
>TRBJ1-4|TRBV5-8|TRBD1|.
CASSLTGSNEKLFF
TGTGCCAGCAGCCTGACAGGGTCGAATGAAAAACTGTTTTTT
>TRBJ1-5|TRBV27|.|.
CASSSLRALSNQPQHF
TGTGCCAGCAGTTCCCTCCGCGCCCTTAGCAATCAGCCCCAGCATTTT
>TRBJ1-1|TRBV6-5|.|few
CASRYQRENTEAFF
TGTGCCAGCCGCTACCAACGGGAGAACACTGAAGCTTTCTTT
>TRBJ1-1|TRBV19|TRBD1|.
CASSIVGQSMGVPEAFF
TGTGCCAGTAGTATAGTGGGACAGAGTATGGGCGTACCTGAAGCTTTCTTT
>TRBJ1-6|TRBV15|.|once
CATSRGGAGPLHF
TGTGCCACCAGCAGAGGGGGCGCGGGGCCCCTCCACTTT
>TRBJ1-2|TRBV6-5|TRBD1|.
CAATRGTVNYGYTF
TGTGCCGCCACCAGGGGGACAGTAAACTATGGCTACACCTTC
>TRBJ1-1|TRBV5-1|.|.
CASSPGLGIRTEAFF
TGCGCCAGCAGCCCGGGGTTAGGGATAAGGACTGAAGCTTTCTTT
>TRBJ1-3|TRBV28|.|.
CASCEQGAPGNTIYF
TGTGCCAGCTGCGAACAGGGTGCACCTGGAAACACCATATATTTT
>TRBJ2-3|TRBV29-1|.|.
CSVFKPEQGTDTQYF
TGCAGCGTCTTTAAACCTGAACAGGGCACAGATACGCAGTATTTT
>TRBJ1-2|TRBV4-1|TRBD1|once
CASSQAPKTGGLTYGYTF
TGCGCCAGCAGCCAAGCTCCTAAAACAGGGGGCCTGACTTATGGCTACACCTTC